This T cell receptor beta chain was documented in a study of blood T cell repertoires in COVID-19. Study at large: COVID-19 samples from acute and convalescent phases originated in the United States, Italy and Spain. Sample material is recorded as cDNA or gDNA derived from T cells, B-cell-depleted T cells, or PBMCs.

Deletions cut 2 bases from V and 0 bases from J, with 11 bases between. The CDR3 covers 15 residues. Germline loops: CDR1 MNHEY, CDR2 SVGEGT. TCRdb's copy holds only in-frame clones and misses some; the assay was immunoSEQ multiplex PCR. The top ten clones hold 3.6% of a sample with 200,000 to 250,000 clones, around 82% of them seen once. This TCR derives from a woman older than 75 with acute or convalescent COVID-19. Material: peripheral blood. V is TRBV6-2 or TRBV6-3 and J is TRBJ2-7, with TRBD1 as a possible D gene (5 bases). Written as DNA, the CDR3 is TGTGCCAGCAGTTACGTTCGACAGAACTCCTACGAGCAGTACTTC. Encoded protein: CASSYVRQNSYEQYF.